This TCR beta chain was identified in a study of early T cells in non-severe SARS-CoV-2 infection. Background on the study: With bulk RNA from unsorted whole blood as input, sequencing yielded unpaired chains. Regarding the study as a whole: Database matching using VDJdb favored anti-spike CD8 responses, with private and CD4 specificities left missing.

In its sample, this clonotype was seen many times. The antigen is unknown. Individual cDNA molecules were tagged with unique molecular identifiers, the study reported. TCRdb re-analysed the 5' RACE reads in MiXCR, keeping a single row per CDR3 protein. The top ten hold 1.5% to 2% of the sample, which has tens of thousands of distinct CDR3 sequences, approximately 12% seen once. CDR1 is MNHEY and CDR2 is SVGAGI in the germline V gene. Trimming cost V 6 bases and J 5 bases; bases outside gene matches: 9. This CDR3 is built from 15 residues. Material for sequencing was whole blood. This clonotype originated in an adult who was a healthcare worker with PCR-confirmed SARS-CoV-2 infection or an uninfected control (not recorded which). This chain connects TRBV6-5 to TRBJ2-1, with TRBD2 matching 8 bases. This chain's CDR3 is CASSGPSGPNNEQFF. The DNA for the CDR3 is TGTGCCAGCAGCGGCCCTAGCGGGCCTAACAATGAGCAGTTCTTC.